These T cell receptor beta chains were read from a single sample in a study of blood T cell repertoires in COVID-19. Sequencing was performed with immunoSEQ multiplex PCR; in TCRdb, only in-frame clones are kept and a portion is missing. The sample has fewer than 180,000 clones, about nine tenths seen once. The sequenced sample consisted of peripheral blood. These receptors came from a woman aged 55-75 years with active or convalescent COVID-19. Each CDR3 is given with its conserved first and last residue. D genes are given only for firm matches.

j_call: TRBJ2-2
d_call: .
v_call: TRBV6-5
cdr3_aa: CASHSGQNTGELFF

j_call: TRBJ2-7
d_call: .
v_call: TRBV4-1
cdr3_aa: CASSQPRASSYEQYF

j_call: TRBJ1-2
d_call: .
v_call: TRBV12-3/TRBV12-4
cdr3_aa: CASSLGGADGYTF

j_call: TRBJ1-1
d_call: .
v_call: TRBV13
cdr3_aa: CASSTSGAEAFF

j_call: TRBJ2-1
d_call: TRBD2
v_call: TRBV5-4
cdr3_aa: CASSLGLAGGWINEQFF

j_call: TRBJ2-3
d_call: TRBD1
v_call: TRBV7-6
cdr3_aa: CASSPWTGRGTDTQYF

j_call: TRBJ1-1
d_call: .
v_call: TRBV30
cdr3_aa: CAWRRLPDTEAFF

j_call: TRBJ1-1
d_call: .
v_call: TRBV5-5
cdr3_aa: CASSLSPNTEAFF

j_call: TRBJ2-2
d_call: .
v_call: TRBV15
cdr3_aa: CATSRDRTGLGELFF

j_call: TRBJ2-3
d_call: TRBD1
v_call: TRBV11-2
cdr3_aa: CASGNRQGAGDTQYF

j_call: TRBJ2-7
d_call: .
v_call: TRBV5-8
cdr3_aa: CASLRVGSYEQYF

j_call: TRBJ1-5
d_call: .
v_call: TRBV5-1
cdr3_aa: CASSLGGIDSNQPQHF

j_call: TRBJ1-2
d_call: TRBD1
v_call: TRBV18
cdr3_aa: CASSPQGQNDYGYTF

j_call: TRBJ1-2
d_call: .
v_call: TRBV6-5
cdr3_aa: CASSYGGESGYTF

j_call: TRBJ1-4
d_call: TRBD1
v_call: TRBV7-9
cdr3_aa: CASSLFTGTATNEKLFF

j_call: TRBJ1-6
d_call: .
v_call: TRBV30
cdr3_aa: CAWGLGGAVSPLHF

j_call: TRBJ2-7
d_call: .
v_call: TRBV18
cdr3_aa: CASSPTGNYEQYF

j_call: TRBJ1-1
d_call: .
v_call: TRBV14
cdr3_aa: CASSQIAGVTEAFF

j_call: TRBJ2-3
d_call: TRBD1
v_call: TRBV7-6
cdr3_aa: CATHRGQVDTQYF

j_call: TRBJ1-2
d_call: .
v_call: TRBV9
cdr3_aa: CASSVTTAGDYGYTF

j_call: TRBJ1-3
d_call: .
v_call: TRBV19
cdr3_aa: CASWDSTGSGNTIYF

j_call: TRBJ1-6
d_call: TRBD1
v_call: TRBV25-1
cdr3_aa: CASSDTQGAWYNSPLHF

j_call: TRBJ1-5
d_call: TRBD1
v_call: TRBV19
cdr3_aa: CASSPPGTADQPQHF

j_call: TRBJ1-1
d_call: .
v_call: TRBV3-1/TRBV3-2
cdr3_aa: CASRTFDRLNTEAFF

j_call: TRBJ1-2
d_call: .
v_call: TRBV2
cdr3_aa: CASSEARYGYTF

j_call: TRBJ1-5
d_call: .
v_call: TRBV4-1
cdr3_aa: CASSQEGGGGNQPQHF

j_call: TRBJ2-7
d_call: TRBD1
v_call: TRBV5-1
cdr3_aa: CASSFADRGEQYF

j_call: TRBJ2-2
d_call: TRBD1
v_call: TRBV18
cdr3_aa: CASSLRDRRLAGELFF

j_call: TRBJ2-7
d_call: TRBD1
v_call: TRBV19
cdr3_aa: CASSTGQGYEQYF

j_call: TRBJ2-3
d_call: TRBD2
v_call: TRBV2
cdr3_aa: CASSGTSGGFTSTDTQYF

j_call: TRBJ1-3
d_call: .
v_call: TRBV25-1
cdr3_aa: CASSESSSGNTIYF

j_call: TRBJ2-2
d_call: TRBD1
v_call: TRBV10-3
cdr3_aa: CAIRAGTGGRTGELFF

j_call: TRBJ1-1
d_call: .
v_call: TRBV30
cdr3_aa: CAWTQDYSEAFF

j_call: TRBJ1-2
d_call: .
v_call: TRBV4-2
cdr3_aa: CASSQEQGNYGYTF

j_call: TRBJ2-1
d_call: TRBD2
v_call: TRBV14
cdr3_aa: CASSLTSGGYNEQFF

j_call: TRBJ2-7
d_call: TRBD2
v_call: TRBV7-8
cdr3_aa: CASSLGRLAGNEQYF

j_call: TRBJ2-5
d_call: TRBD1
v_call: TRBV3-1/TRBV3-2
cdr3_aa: CASSQRDRDIGETQYF

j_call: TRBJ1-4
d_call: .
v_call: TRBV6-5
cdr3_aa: CASSYGQGREKLFF

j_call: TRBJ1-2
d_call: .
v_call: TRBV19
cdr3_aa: CASSRQVSGGYTF

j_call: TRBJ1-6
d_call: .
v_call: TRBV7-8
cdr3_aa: CASRPRTPNSPLHF

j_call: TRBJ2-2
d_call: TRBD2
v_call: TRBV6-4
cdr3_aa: CASSERGGNTGELFF

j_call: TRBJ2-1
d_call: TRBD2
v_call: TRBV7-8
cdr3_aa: CASSFSLAANEQFF

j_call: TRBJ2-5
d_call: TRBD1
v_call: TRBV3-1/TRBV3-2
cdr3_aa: CASSHTGTGVTQYF